A selection of T cell receptor beta chains follows, all from one sample in a study of T cells in Graves' hyperthyroidism and ophthalmopathy. TCRdb redid the calling of the multiplex PCR reads with MiXCR, one entry per CDR3 protein. Of approximately 720,000 distinct CDR3 sequences detected, roughly a sixth appear once; the ten largest clones hold around 15%. The sample comprised blood. Receptors were obtained from a woman aged 45 to 65 with Graves' hyperthyroidism that later progressed to Graves' ophthalmopathy. The CDR3 runs from the conserved cysteine through the conserved F or W. The D gene is left open where the match is weak. Only part of the rows carry a size: once, few, many, or a class if the clone is expanded.

j_call: TRBJ1-3
v_call: TRBV29-1
d_call: -
clone_size: -
cdr3_nt: TGCAGCGTTGATTTCCCTGACTCTGGAAACACCATATATTTT
cdr3_aa: CSVDFPDSGNTIYF

j_call: TRBJ2-1
v_call: TRBV6-1
d_call: -
clone_size: -
cdr3_nt: TGTGCCAGCAGTCCATCTGGGGGGCGTATAAATGAGCAGTTCTTC
cdr3_aa: CASSPSGGRINEQFF

j_call: TRBJ2-2
v_call: TRBV12-3/TRBV12-4
d_call: TRBD1
clone_size: -
cdr3_nt: TGTGCCAGCAGTAGTAAGGACAGGGGAGGCGGGGAGCTGTTTTTT
cdr3_aa: CASSSKDRGGGELFF

j_call: TRBJ1-2
v_call: TRBV3-1
d_call: -
clone_size: many
cdr3_nt: TGTGCCAGCAGCCAAGAACCGGGATCCTATGGCTACACCTTC
cdr3_aa: CASSQEPGSYGYTF

j_call: TRBJ2-1
v_call: TRBV19
d_call: -
clone_size: -
cdr3_nt: TGTGCCAGTAGTATAGATCTCCAGAATGAGCAGTTCTTC
cdr3_aa: CASSIDLQNEQFF

j_call: TRBJ2-1
v_call: TRBV3-1
d_call: TRBD2
clone_size: once
cdr3_nt: TGTGCCAGCAGACTTAGCGGGGAAATTAACGATGAGCAGTTCTTC
cdr3_aa: CASRLSGEINDEQFF

j_call: TRBJ2-7
v_call: TRBV20-1
d_call: TRBD1
clone_size: many
cdr3_nt: TGCAGTGCTAGAGGGGGACAGGGGCGCTACGAGCAGTACTTC
cdr3_aa: CSARGGQGRYEQYF

j_call: TRBJ1-1
v_call: TRBV6-5
d_call: TRBD1
clone_size: -
cdr3_nt: TGTGCCAGCAGTTACGGGGGGACAGCGATGAACACTGAAGCTTTCTTT
cdr3_aa: CASSYGGTAMNTEAFF

j_call: TRBJ1-5
v_call: TRBV3-1
d_call: -
clone_size: many
cdr3_nt: TGTGCCAGCAGTTCCTCAGGGGTCGGGGTGCCCCAGCATTTT
cdr3_aa: CASSSSGVGVPQHF

j_call: TRBJ1-1
v_call: TRBV5-6
d_call: -
clone_size: -
cdr3_nt: TGTGCCAGCAGCTTGGGCGGGATGGGGGCTTTCTTT
cdr3_aa: CASSLGGMGAFF

j_call: TRBJ1-1
v_call: TRBV29-1
d_call: -
clone_size: few
cdr3_nt: TGCAGCGTTGCTTCTGGGCCAAACACTGAAGCTTTCTTT
cdr3_aa: CSVASGPNTEAFF

j_call: TRBJ2-3
v_call: TRBV27
d_call: -
clone_size: few
cdr3_nt: TGTGCCAGCAGTTCTGAGCTAGCCGCAGATACGCAGTATTTT
cdr3_aa: CASSSELAADTQYF

j_call: TRBJ1-2
v_call: TRBV20-1
d_call: -
clone_size: -
cdr3_nt: TGCAGTGCTAGAGCCGCTTGGGGGGGCGGCTATGGCTACACCTTC
cdr3_aa: CSARAAWGGGYGYTF

j_call: TRBJ2-7
v_call: TRBV25-1
d_call: -
clone_size: -
cdr3_nt: TGTGCCAGCAGGGTTGGCGCCTACGAGCAGTACTTC
cdr3_aa: CASRVGAYEQYF

j_call: TRBJ2-2
v_call: TRBV11-3
d_call: -
clone_size: many
cdr3_nt: TGTGCCAGCAGCTTAGGGGCCAGGGAGGACACCGGGGAGCTGTTTTTT
cdr3_aa: CASSLGAREDTGELFF

j_call: TRBJ2-1
v_call: TRBV5-6
d_call: TRBD1
clone_size: few
cdr3_nt: TGTGCCAGCAGGTTTCCCGGACAGGGTTACAATGAGCAGTTCTTC
cdr3_aa: CASRFPGQGYNEQFF

j_call: TRBJ2-7
v_call: TRBV12-3/TRBV12-4
d_call: TRBD1
clone_size: many
cdr3_nt: TGTGCCAGCAAGACAGGGGGTAGCGAGCAGTACTTC
cdr3_aa: CASKTGGSEQYF

j_call: TRBJ2-3
v_call: TRBV20-1
d_call: -
clone_size: few
cdr3_nt: TGCAGTGCTTTTAGCAGGGGGGCCGATACGCAGTATTTT
cdr3_aa: CSAFSRGADTQYF

j_call: TRBJ2-3
v_call: TRBV5-6
d_call: TRBD2
clone_size: -
cdr3_nt: TGTGCCAGCAGCCCAGATTATACGGGGGGGAGAGATACGCAGTATTTT
cdr3_aa: CASSPDYTGGRDTQYF

j_call: TRBJ2-7
v_call: TRBV20-1
d_call: -
clone_size: -
cdr3_nt: TGCAGTGCTAGAGATTATGCGGGGCCCTACGAGCAGTACTTC
cdr3_aa: CSARDYAGPYEQYF

j_call: TRBJ1-1
v_call: TRBV30
d_call: -
clone_size: many
cdr3_nt: TGTGCCTGGAACCCACCACAGAACACTGAAGCTTTCTTT
cdr3_aa: CAWNPPQNTEAFF

j_call: TRBJ2-5
v_call: TRBV3-1
d_call: -
clone_size: many
cdr3_nt: TGTGCCAGCAGCTCCGCAAATTCGGAGACCCAGTACTTC
cdr3_aa: CASSSANSETQYF

j_call: TRBJ1-1
v_call: TRBV7-6
d_call: TRBD1
clone_size: few
cdr3_nt: TGTGCCAGCAGAGGGGACAGAGACACTGAAGCTTTCTTT
cdr3_aa: CASRGDRDTEAFF

j_call: TRBJ2-1
v_call: TRBV7-6
d_call: TRBD1
clone_size: many
cdr3_nt: TGTGCCAGCAGCTCCGACAGGGACCCCTCCTACAATGAGCAGTTCTTC
cdr3_aa: CASSSDRDPSYNEQFF

j_call: TRBJ2-3
v_call: TRBV9
d_call: -
clone_size: few
cdr3_nt: TGTGCCAGCAGCGTAGATCCGGGGGTGGGCGGTACGCAGTATTTT
cdr3_aa: CASSVDPGVGGTQYF

j_call: TRBJ2-1
v_call: TRBV6-2/TRBV6-3
d_call: TRBD2
clone_size: -
cdr3_nt: TGTGCCAGCAGGGGGACTAGCGGGGGGGCCGGGTCCTACAATGAGCAGTTCTTC
cdr3_aa: CASRGTSGGAGSYNEQFF

j_call: TRBJ2-3
v_call: TRBV10-1
d_call: TRBD2
clone_size: few
cdr3_nt: TGCGCCAGCAGTCTAGCGGGCGAAAAAGATACGCAGTATTTT
cdr3_aa: CASSLAGEKDTQYF

j_call: TRBJ2-1
v_call: TRBV20-1
d_call: TRBD1
clone_size: -
cdr3_nt: TGCAGTGCTAGAGATCGAGTAACAGGGGCAGCCTACAATGAGCAGTTCTTC
cdr3_aa: CSARDRVTGAAYNEQFF

j_call: TRBJ2-7
v_call: TRBV20-1
d_call: -
clone_size: many
cdr3_nt: TGCAGTGCTAGCCAACAGACAGACTCCTACGAGCAGTACTTC
cdr3_aa: CSASQQTDSYEQYF

j_call: TRBJ1-4
v_call: TRBV25-1
d_call: -
clone_size: -
cdr3_nt: TGTGCCAGCATCACACCGGACGGCGAAAAACTGTTTTTT
cdr3_aa: CASITPDGEKLFF

j_call: TRBJ2-7
v_call: TRBV27
d_call: -
clone_size: many
cdr3_nt: TGTGCCAGCAGTTCCGGCGCGGAGTCCTACGAGCAGTACTTC
cdr3_aa: CASSSGAESYEQYF

j_call: TRBJ2-7
v_call: TRBV9
d_call: TRBD2
clone_size: -
cdr3_nt: TGTGCCAGCACGCTCACTAGCGGGGGGACCTACGAGCAGTACTTC
cdr3_aa: CASTLTSGGTYEQYF

j_call: TRBJ1-5
v_call: TRBV6-5
d_call: TRBD1
clone_size: -
cdr3_nt: TGTGCCAGCAGTTACTCGAACAGGGGGCGTGGTAGCAATCAGCCCCAGCATTTT
cdr3_aa: CASSYSNRGRGSNQPQHF

j_call: TRBJ2-5
v_call: TRBV11-2
d_call: TRBD1
clone_size: many
cdr3_nt: TGTGCCAGCAGCTTAGGACCGGGACAGGGGGGAGAGACCCAGTACTTC
cdr3_aa: CASSLGPGQGGETQYF

j_call: TRBJ1-2
v_call: TRBV7-8
d_call: -
clone_size: -
cdr3_nt: TGTGCCAGCAGCACTTCCCGGGACACCCTGTATGGCTACACCTTC
cdr3_aa: CASSTSRDTLYGYTF

j_call: TRBJ2-7
v_call: TRBV4-1
d_call: TRBD1
clone_size: -
cdr3_nt: TGCGCCAGCAGCCAGCCCAGGACAGGGGGCTCCTACGAGCAGTACTTC
cdr3_aa: CASSQPRTGGSYEQYF

j_call: TRBJ2-3
v_call: TRBV6-6
d_call: TRBD1
clone_size: few
cdr3_nt: TGTGCCAGCAGTTACTCTCGGGACAGGGGGCGCGTTCCTCTGAGCACAGATACGCAGTATTTT
cdr3_aa: CASSYSRDRGRVPLSTDTQYF

j_call: TRBJ1-1
v_call: TRBV2
d_call: -
clone_size: many
cdr3_nt: TGTGCCAGCAGTGAAACCCGGGCGGAGAACACTGAAGCTTTCTTT
cdr3_aa: CASSETRAENTEAFF

j_call: TRBJ2-3
v_call: TRBV7-9
d_call: TRBD1
clone_size: -
cdr3_nt: TGTGCCAGCAGCTTACCCCGTGTCGGACAGGGAACCACAGATACGCAGTATTTT
cdr3_aa: CASSLPRVGQGTTDTQYF

j_call: TRBJ1-5
v_call: TRBV3-1
d_call: -
clone_size: few
cdr3_nt: TGTGCCAGCAGCCAAGATGGGGGGCTGCGCAATCAGCCCCAGCATTTT
cdr3_aa: CASSQDGGLRNQPQHF

j_call: TRBJ2-1
v_call: TRBV10-3
d_call: -
clone_size: -
cdr3_nt: TGTGCCACCTTAGCTCCATACAGGGAGGCCTACAATGAGCAGTTCTTC
cdr3_aa: CATLAPYREAYNEQFF

j_call: TRBJ1-1
v_call: TRBV3-1
d_call: -
clone_size: many
cdr3_nt: TGTGCCAGCAGCCACACAGGGAGCACTGAAGCTTTCTTT
cdr3_aa: CASSHTGSTEAFF

j_call: TRBJ1-2
v_call: TRBV3-1
d_call: -
clone_size: -
cdr3_nt: TGTGCCAGCAGCCAATCGAGTAGCGCTGCCCCATCGGACTATGGCTACACCTTC
cdr3_aa: CASSQSSSAAPSDYGYTF

j_call: TRBJ2-5
v_call: TRBV7-9
d_call: -
clone_size: many
cdr3_nt: TGTGCCAGCAGCTTAGGGGCCGTAAAAGAGACCCAGTACTTC
cdr3_aa: CASSLGAVKETQYF

j_call: TRBJ1-2
v_call: TRBV5-1
d_call: -
clone_size: -
cdr3_nt: TGCGCCAGCAGCTTTTTTTCGGGTGGCTACACCTTC
cdr3_aa: CASSFFSGGYTF

j_call: TRBJ1-3
v_call: TRBV12-3/TRBV12-4
d_call: -
clone_size: few
cdr3_nt: TGTGCCAGCAGTCCCGGACAGCACTCTGGAAACACCATATATTTT
cdr3_aa: CASSPGQHSGNTIYF

j_call: TRBJ1-2
v_call: TRBV5-1
d_call: TRBD1
clone_size: -
cdr3_nt: TGCGCCAGCAGCCCCGGACAGGCATCCTATGGCTACACCTTC
cdr3_aa: CASSPGQASYGYTF

j_call: TRBJ2-5
v_call: TRBV7-9
d_call: -
clone_size: -
cdr3_nt: TGTGCCAGCAGTAAGGCCGACGGGGCACAAGAGACCCAGTACTTC
cdr3_aa: CASSKADGAQETQYF

j_call: TRBJ1-3
v_call: TRBV12-3/TRBV12-4
d_call: -
clone_size: many
cdr3_nt: TGTGCCAGCAGTTTAACGACGGGGACATTCTCTGGAAACACCATATATTTT
cdr3_aa: CASSLTTGTFSGNTIYF

j_call: TRBJ2-7
v_call: TRBV4-2
d_call: -
clone_size: -
cdr3_nt: TGTGCCAGCAGCCAAGCGCGAGGGGAACAGTACTTC
cdr3_aa: CASSQARGEQYF

j_call: TRBJ2-2
v_call: TRBV2
d_call: -
clone_size: many
cdr3_nt: TGTGCCAGCAGTGACTTCGGGGAGCTGTTTTTT
cdr3_aa: CASSDFGELFF

j_call: TRBJ1-4
v_call: TRBV6-5
d_call: -
clone_size: -
cdr3_nt: TGTGCCAGCAGTTACTCGTGGGGCCCGACGACTAATGAAAAACTGTTTTTT
cdr3_aa: CASSYSWGPTTNEKLFF

j_call: TRBJ1-1
v_call: TRBV5-4
d_call: -
clone_size: -
cdr3_nt: TGTGCCAGCAGCTTGGCCAATGAACAGGTTGGAGATAAGAACACTGAAGCTTTCTTT
cdr3_aa: CASSLANEQVGDKNTEAFF

j_call: TRBJ2-2
v_call: TRBV7-9
d_call: -
clone_size: few
cdr3_nt: TGTGCCAGCAGCTTGAGCTCCGGGGAGCTGTTTTTT
cdr3_aa: CASSLSSGELFF

j_call: TRBJ2-5
v_call: TRBV2
d_call: -
clone_size: -
cdr3_nt: TGTGCCAGCAGTGAAGCCGTGCGGGGGCCCTTAGAGACCCAGTACTTC
cdr3_aa: CASSEAVRGPLETQYF

j_call: TRBJ1-2
v_call: TRBV3-1
d_call: -
clone_size: many
cdr3_nt: TGTGCCAGCAGCCCTGCCACAGGGCCTCATGACTATGGCTACACCTTC
cdr3_aa: CASSPATGPHDYGYTF

j_call: TRBJ1-1
v_call: TRBV29-1
d_call: -
clone_size: few
cdr3_nt: TGCGGCGTTGAGGAGGAGGGCACTGAAGCTTTCTTT
cdr3_aa: CGVEEEGTEAFF

j_call: TRBJ1-4
v_call: TRBV6-1
d_call: -
clone_size: few
cdr3_nt: TGTGCCAGCAAACCCCGGACGGGCCAGGGAGAAAAACTGTTTTTT
cdr3_aa: CASKPRTGQGEKLFF

j_call: TRBJ1-3
v_call: TRBV3-1
d_call: -
clone_size: few
cdr3_nt: TGTGCCAGCAGCTTAACTCGGACCTCTGGAAACACCATATATTTT
cdr3_aa: CASSLTRTSGNTIYF

j_call: TRBJ1-1
v_call: TRBV12-3/TRBV12-4
d_call: TRBD1
clone_size: -
cdr3_nt: TGTGCCAGCAGTTTTAGACAGGGTGGCAAAGCTTTCTTT
cdr3_aa: CASSFRQGGKAFF